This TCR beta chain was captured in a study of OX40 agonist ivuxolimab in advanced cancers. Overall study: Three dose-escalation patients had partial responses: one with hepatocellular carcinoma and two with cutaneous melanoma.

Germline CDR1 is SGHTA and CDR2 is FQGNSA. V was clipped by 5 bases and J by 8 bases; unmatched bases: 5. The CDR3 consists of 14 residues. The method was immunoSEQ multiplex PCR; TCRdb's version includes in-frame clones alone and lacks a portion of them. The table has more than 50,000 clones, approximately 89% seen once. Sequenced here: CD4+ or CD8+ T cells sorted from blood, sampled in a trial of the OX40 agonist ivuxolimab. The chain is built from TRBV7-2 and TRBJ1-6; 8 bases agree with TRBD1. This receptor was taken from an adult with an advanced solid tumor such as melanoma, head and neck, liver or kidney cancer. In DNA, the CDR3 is TGTGCCAGCAGCGCCGGGACAGGAGATTCACCCCTCCACTTT. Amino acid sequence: CASSAGTGDSPLHF.